These T cell receptor beta chains were read from a single sample in a study of control samples from healthy donors and cancer patients. Method: immunoSEQ multiplex PCR; TCRdb's copy keeps in-frame clones and lacks some. The data hold 170,000 or so clones, with around 87% observed a single time. Sample: blood. Receptors were obtained from a woman in her fifties or sixties in good health. The CDR3 runs from the conserved cysteine through the conserved F or W. D genes are given only for firm matches. Size values are once, few and many counts, or a class for expanded clones, and some rows have none.

d_call	clone_size	v_call	j_call	cdr3_aa	cdr3_nt
.	.	TRBV18	TRBJ1-6	CASSPGAGNSPLHF	TGTGCCAGCTCACCAGGGGCCGGTAATTCACCCCTCCACTTT
.	.	TRBV11-2	TRBJ1-5	CASSTQGLNQPQHF	TGTGCCAGCAGCACCCAGGGACTCAATCAGCCCCAGCATTTT
.	.	TRBV9	TRBJ1-6	CASREGVDNSPLHF	TGTGCCAGCAGGGAAGGGGTTGACAATTCACCCCTCCACTTT
TRBD2	.	TRBV5-1	TRBJ2-2	CASKARLAGDTGELFF	TGCGCCAGCAAGGCGAGACTAGCGGGCGACACCGGGGAGCTGTTTTTT
.	.	TRBV6-5	TRBJ2-1	CASSLLGEQFF	TGTGCCAGCAGCCTTTTAGGTGAGCAGTTCTTC
.	once	TRBV6-1	TRBJ2-5	CASSGPGTYRGETQYF	TGTGCCAGCAGTGGGCCGGGGACGTACCGCGGGGAGACCCAGTACTTC
.	once	TRBV24-1	TRBJ2-1	CAINQGNPDNEQFF	TGTGCCATCAATCAGGGGAATCCCGACAATGAGCAGTTCTTC
TRBD1	.	TRBV14	TRBJ1-1	CASSQLPTGATEAFF	TGTGCCAGCAGCCAACTTCCCACAGGGGCCACTGAAGCTTTCTTT
TRBD1	.	TRBV7-9	TRBJ1-2	CASSLGDRGGYTF	TGTGCCAGCAGCTTAGGGGACAGGGGAGGCTACACCTTC
.	.	TRBV30	TRBJ2-3	CAWSALGMSTDTQYF	TGTGCCTGGAGTGCTCTCGGGATGAGCACAGATACGCAGTATTTT
TRBD2	.	TRBV11-2	TRBJ2-3	CASSLDRGGDTQYF	TGTGCCAGCAGCTTAGATCGGGGGGGAGATACGCAGTATTTT
.	.	TRBV5-6	TRBJ1-2	CASSSVDRDYGYTF	TGTGCCAGCAGCTCAGTGGACAGAGACTATGGCTACACCTTC
.	.	TRBV7-6	TRBJ1-1	CASSLEQENTEAFF	TGTGCCAGCAGCTTGGAACAGGAGAACACTGAAGCTTTCTTT
.	.	TRBV9	TRBJ2-3	CASSVYPSVPSTDTQYF	TGTGCCAGCAGCGTATACCCCAGCGTTCCTAGCACAGATACGCAGTATTTT
.	.	TRBV7-9	TRBJ1-6	CASSFSGVGYNSPLHF	TGTGCCAGCAGCTTTTCAGGAGTGGGGTATAATTCACCCCTCCACTTT
TRBD2	.	TRBV9	TRBJ2-1	CASSVGLAGAQEQFF	TGTGCCAGCAGCGTAGGACTAGCGGGTGCCCAAGAGCAGTTCTTC
.	.	TRBV10-3	TRBJ2-1	CAISERSAGSSYNEQFF	TGTGCCATCAGTGAAAGGAGCGCGGGGAGCTCCTACAATGAGCAGTTCTTC
TRBD1	.	TRBV28	TRBJ1-4	CATTDRGRDEKLFF	TGTGCCACTACCGACAGGGGGCGAGATGAAAAACTGTTTTTT
.	.	TRBV28	TRBJ1-4	CASWRGRVNEKLFF	TGTGCCAGCTGGCGAGGCCGGGTTAATGAAAAACTGTTTTTT
.	.	TRBV5-1	TRBJ2-5	CASSPHGDQETQYF	TGCGCCAGCAGCCCTCATGGGGACCAAGAGACCCAGTACTTC
.	.	TRBV5-1	TRBJ1-3	CASSLGPNSGNTIYF	TGCGCCAGCAGCTTGGGGCCCAACTCTGGAAACACCATATATTTT
.	once	TRBV9	TRBJ2-3	CASSVSAQSTDTQYF	TGTGCCAGCAGCGTGTCGGCGCAAAGCACAGATACGCAGTATTTT
.	few	TRBV4-3	TRBJ2-7	CASSQDQSSGQYF	TGCGCCAGCAGCCAAGATCAGTCGTCAGGGCAGTACTTC
TRBD2	.	TRBV4-1	TRBJ2-5	CASSPAGSGGDQETQYF	TGCGCCAGCAGCCCGGCGGGGTCCGGGGGGGATCAAGAGACCCAGTACTTC
TRBD2	.	TRBV30	TRBJ2-1	CAWSVRTSGRRGEQFF	TGTGCCTGGAGTGTACGAACTAGCGGGAGACGAGGCGAGCAGTTCTTC
.	.	TRBV3-1/TRBV3-2	TRBJ1-1	CASSQGPGWVTEAFF	TGTGCCAGCAGCCAAGGGCCCGGGTGGGTCACTGAAGCTTTCTTT
.	.	TRBV6-5	TRBJ1-5	CASSPSGGNNQPQHF	TGTGCCAGCAGCCCCTCAGGAGGGAACAATCAGCCCCAGCATTTT
.	once	TRBV23-1	TRBJ1-5	CASSQSVYQSVGNQPQHF	TGCGCCAGCAGTCAATCTGTTTATCAGAGCGTGGGGAATCAGCCCCAGCATTTT
.	.	TRBV5-1	TRBJ1-4	CASSLEYGTNEKLFF	TGCGCCAGCAGCTTGGAATATGGAACTAATGAAAAACTGTTTTTT
TRBD2	.	TRBV27	TRBJ2-7	CASSSGDYYEQYF	TGTGCCAGCAGTTCCGGGGACTACTACGAGCAGTACTTC
.	.	TRBV5-6	TRBJ2-2	CASSLANTGAGELFF	TGTGCCAGCAGCTTGGCCAATACGGGAGCCGGGGAGCTGTTTTTT
TRBD1	.	TRBV7-2	TRBJ2-7	CASSLNNRGRGEQYF	TGTGCCAGCAGCTTAAACAACAGGGGGCGAGGCGAGCAGTACTTC
.	.	TRBV10-1	TRBJ1-5	CASSQGRGPPMGNQPQHF	TGCGCCAGCAGTCAGGGAAGGGGCCCCCCTATGGGCAATCAGCCCCAGCATTTT
.	.	TRBV7-9	TRBJ2-5	CASSQMAQPSETQYF	TGTGCCAGCAGCCAAATGGCACAGCCCTCGGAGACCCAGTACTTC
TRBD2	.	TRBV10-3	TRBJ2-5	CAISEPAGGQETQYF	TGTGCCATCAGTGAACCAGCGGGGGGGCAGGAGACCCAGTACTTC
.	.	TRBV11-2	TRBJ1-1	CASSFLANPGAFF	TGTGCCAGCAGCTTTTTGGCGAACCCGGGAGCTTTCTTT
.	.	TRBV27	TRBJ1-5	CASSPSQTGRYQPQHF	TGTGCCAGCAGTCCATCCCAAACGGGCAGATATCAGCCCCAGCATTTT
.	.	TRBV19	TRBJ1-2	CASEQGNSNYGYTF	TGTGCCAGTGAACAGGGAAACTCGAACTATGGCTACACCTTC
TRBD1	.	TRBV6-2/TRBV6-3	TRBJ2-6	CASSYEGQGVSGANVLTF	TGTGCCAGCAGTTACGAGGGACAGGGGGTCTCTGGGGCCAACGTCCTGACTTTC
.	.	TRBV7-9	TRBJ1-6	CASSPGQSQSPLHF	TGTGCCAGCAGCCCAGGACAGTCTCAATCACCCCTCCACTTT
.	.	TRBV7-8	TRBJ2-7	CASALGGGREQYF	TGTGCCAGCGCGCTAGGTGGGGGGCGCGAGCAATACTTC
.	.	TRBV7-2	TRBJ1-5	CASSLVGDHSNQPQHF	TGTGCCAGCAGCTTAGTAGGAGATCATAGCAATCAGCCCCAGCATTTT
TRBD2	.	TRBV7-6	TRBJ2-3	CASSGGSSVTSTDTQYF	TGTGCCAGCAGTGGCGGGAGCTCTGTAACTAGCACAGATACGCAGTATTTT
.	.	TRBV6-2/TRBV6-3	TRBJ1-2	CASSSRDSRYGYTF	TGTGCCAGCAGTTCCCGGGACTCTCGCTATGGCTACACCTTC
TRBD1	.	TRBV4-1	TRBJ1-1	CASSPDRDRQAFF	TGCGCCAGCAGCCCCGACCGGGACAGGCAAGCTTTCTTT
TRBD1	.	TRBV27	TRBJ2-1	CASSLMPGQGARIINEQFF	TGTGCCAGCAGTTTAATGCCCGGACAGGGGGCGCGAATTATCAATGAGCAGTTCTTC
.	once	TRBV25-1	TRBJ1-2	CASSETGSRPYGYTF	TGTGCCAGCAGTGAAACCGGCAGTCGCCCGTATGGCTACACCTTC
.	.	TRBV29-1	TRBJ1-2	CSVHDSFYGYTF	TGCAGCGTTCACGACAGCTTCTATGGCTACACCTTC
.	once	TRBV28	TRBJ1-4	CALRGAAEGGEKLFF	TGTGCCTTGCGGGGGGCAGCAGAAGGTGGTGAAAAACTGTTTTTT
.	few	TRBV6-4	TRBJ1-5	CASSAPQGENSSKQPQHF	TGTGCCAGCAGTGCCCCCCAAGGTGAAAACAGTAGCAAGCAGCCCCAGCATTTT
TRBD1	.	TRBV3-1/TRBV3-2	TRBJ2-1	CASRQQPGQTTNEQFF	TGTGCCAGCAGACAACAACCGGGACAGACGACCAATGAGCAGTTCTTC
TRBD1	.	TRBV7-9	TRBJ1-2	CASSSLGQGTEQYGYTF	TGTGCCAGCAGCTCTTTAGGACAGGGGACAGAACAATATGGCTACACCTTC
.	.	TRBV4-2	TRBJ1-4	CASSQDIRGENEKLFF	TGTGCCAGCAGCCAAGATATAAGGGGAGAAAATGAAAAACTGTTTTTT
.	.	TRBV7-8	TRBJ1-1	CASSLGRGSEAFF	TGTGCCAGCAGCTTAGGGAGGGGTTCTGAAGCTTTCTTT
.	.	TRBV6-1	TRBJ2-5	CASSEALGGRGETQYF	TGTGCCAGCAGTGAAGCGTTGGGGGGGCGCGGGGAGACCCAGTACTTC
TRBD1	.	TRBV24-1	TRBJ2-5	CATSDHQIGQGGETQYF	TGTGCCACCAGTGATCACCAAATCGGACAGGGGGGGGAGACCCAGTACTTC
.	once	TRBV5-5	TRBJ1-1	CASSLGENTEAFF	TGTGCCAGCAGCTTGGGAGAGAACACTGAAGCTTTCTTT
.	.	TRBV12-3/TRBV12-4	TRBJ2-5	CASSLRQTQYF	TGTGCCAGCAGTTTGAGGCAGACCCAGTACTTC